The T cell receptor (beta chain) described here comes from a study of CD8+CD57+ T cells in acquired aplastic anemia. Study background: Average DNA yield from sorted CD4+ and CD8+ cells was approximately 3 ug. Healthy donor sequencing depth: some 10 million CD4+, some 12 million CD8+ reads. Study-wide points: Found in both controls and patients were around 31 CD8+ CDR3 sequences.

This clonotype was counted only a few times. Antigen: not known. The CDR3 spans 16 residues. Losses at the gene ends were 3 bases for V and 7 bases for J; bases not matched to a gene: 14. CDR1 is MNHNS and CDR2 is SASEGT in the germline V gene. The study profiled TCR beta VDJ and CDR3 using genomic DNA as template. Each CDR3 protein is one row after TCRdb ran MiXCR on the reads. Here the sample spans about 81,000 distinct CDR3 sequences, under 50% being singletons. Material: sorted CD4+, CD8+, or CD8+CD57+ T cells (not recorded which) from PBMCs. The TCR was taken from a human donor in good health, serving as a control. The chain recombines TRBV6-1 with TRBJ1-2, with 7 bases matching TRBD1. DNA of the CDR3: TGTGCCAGCAGTGAGGAGGGGGCACGGGATCAGGGTGGCTACACCTTC. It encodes CASSEEGARDQGGYTF.